This TCR beta chain was captured in a study of control samples from healthy donors and cancer patients (dated by TCRdb to about 2020). CDR3 length: 16 amino acids, cysteine to phenylalanine. This entry keeps only the CDR3 DNA: 48 bases, framed from base 1. The germline V gene sets CDR1 to SGHDT and CDR2 to YYEEEE. V and J lose 0 bases and 6 bases, and a span of 16 bases separates them. In the case of this clone: Its target antigen remains unknown. No base qualities exist here, and no much larger clone lies one base off it.

Libraries were prepared through the immunoSEQ multiplex PCR assay. TCRdb took over this immuneACCESS table, retaining in-frame rearrangements with V and J assigned. Such tables are incomplete; in checked studies, under half of the missing clones stem from an unresolved V gene, and the remainder is unexplained. This sample comprises more than 35,000 clones, 90% to 95% of them detected only once. The ten top clones hold about 24% of the sample. This chain is built from TRBV5-6 and TRBJ1-5, with TRBD1 perhaps the D gene, on 6 matching bases. Sequencing input: blood. The clonotype was recovered from a man aged 60 to 69 in good health. The CDR3 protein is CASSLGWGAQGQPQHF. The DNA sequence is TGTGCCAGCAGCTTGGGTTGGGGGGCTCAGGGTCAGCCCCAGCATTTT.